These 28 T cell receptor beta chains were all obtained from the same sample, sequenced in a study of T cells in Graves' hyperthyroidism and ophthalmopathy. Using RNA transcripts as the source, TCR beta CDR3 regions were amplified. A first-round RT-PCR of the TCR CDR3 used the HTBI primer set. TCRdb redid the calling of the multiplex PCR reads with MiXCR, one entry per CDR3 protein. The data hold a few hundred thousand distinct CDR3 sequences, with about a sixth observed a single time. Source material: blood. Every receptor here comes from a woman aged 40 to 50 with Graves' ophthalmopathy.

This clonotype was seen ten or more times. The chain combines TRBV2 with TRBJ1-4; 7 bases are shared with TRBD1. Germline values: CDR1 SNHLY, CDR2 FYNNEI. The CDR3 is 14 amino acids. V was clipped by 10 bases and J by 3 bases; unmatched bases: 8. CDR3 in DNA: TGTGCCACCTCCGAGACAGGGCCTAATGAAAAACTGTTTTTT. Translation: CATSETGPNEKLFF.

This CDR3 reads CASSHPGISTGELFF. CDR3 coding DNA: TGTGCCAGCAGCCACCCCGGGATTTCCACCGGGGAGCTGTTTTTT. The chain is built from TRBV4-2 and TRBJ2-2; TRBD2 is a possible D gene (5 bases). The CDR3 is 15 residues long. Trimming cost V 3 bases and J 4 bases, with 12 bases left between them. CDR1 and CDR2 (germline): LGHNA, YNFKEQ.

This sequence joins TRBV7-2 and TRBJ2-2; no reliable D call. Deletions cut 3 bases from V and 6 bases from J, with 8 bases between. Germline values: CDR1 SGHTA, CDR2 FQGNSA. The CDR3 is made up of 13 amino acids. CDR3 in amino acids: CASSFLLSGELFF. The CDR3, as DNA: TGTGCCAGCAGCTTTCTGCTTTCCGGGGAGCTGTTTTTT.

This clonotype was detected only a few times. The chain uses TRBV30 and TRBJ2-1, with D hard to call. CDR1 and CDR2 from the germline V gene are GTSNPN and SVGIG (reference sequence). CDR3 length: 11 amino acids. Trimming removed 5 bases from V and 6 bases from J, with 8 bases in between. This CDR3 is CAWGPANEQFF. Written as DNA, the CDR3 is TGTGCCTGGGGCCCAGCCAATGAGCAGTTCTTC.

This clonotype was seen a few times. This chain uses TRBV12-5 with TRBJ1-1, with D possibly matching TRBD1 (6 bases). The germline V gene encodes CDR1 LGHNT and CDR2 FRNRAP. This CDR3 has 17 amino acids. Trimming removed 2 bases from V and 0 bases from J, with 16 bases in between. The DNA for the CDR3 is TGTGCTAGTGGTTTGACGGACGCAGGGGCACTGAACACTGAAGCTTTCTTT. This sequence encodes CASGLTDAGALNTEAFF.

This clonotype was counted ten times or more. CDR3 region: CASSLVVDSNYGYTF. The CDR3 DNA sequence: TGTGCCAGCAGCTTAGTGGTGGACTCTAACTATGGCTACACCTTC. The chain combines TRBV7-8 with TRBJ1-2, with D unclear. There are 15 residues in the CDR3. The V gene's germline CDR1 is SGHVS and CDR2 FQNEAQ. The V end lost 1 base, the J end lost 0 bases, and 9 bases lay between the germline ends.

This clonotype was seen once. This chain connects TRBV28 to TRBJ1-6; 7 bases map to TRBD1. The length of the CDR3 is 14 residues. Germline values: CDR1 MDHEN, CDR2 SYDVKM. With 6 bases clipped from V and 7 bases from J, the junction kept 6 bases outside the gene matches. The chain's CDR3 is CASRGTVENSPLHF. The CDR3, as DNA: TGTGCCAGCAGGGGGACAGTGGAAAATTCACCCCTCCACTTT.

The CDR3 coding sequence is TGCAGTGCAAAGATTCAGGGGGGCGCCTATGGCTACACCTTC. It specifies CSAKIQGGAYGYTF. The chain uses TRBV20-1 and TRBJ1-2, with 7 bases lining up with TRBD1. V lost 6 bases to trimming and J lost 4 bases; unmatched junction nucleotides: 11. The CDR3 covers 14 residues. From germline, CDR1 is DFQATT and CDR2 SNEGSKA (reference sequence).

As regards this clonotype: The missing conserved phenylalanine or tryptophan at the end of this CDR3 makes a read error likely. The CDR3, as DNA: TGTGCCAGCAGTGACAATAGCAATCAGCCCCAGCATCTT. This codes for CASSDNSNQPQHL. The chain carries TRBV2 and TRBJ1-5; D remains ambiguous. The CDR3 runs to 13 residues. Germline V CDR1 and CDR2: SNHLY, FYNNEI. V gave up 3 bases and J gave up 0 bases, with 3 bases separating them.

This clonotype showed up many times. A read error may produce the germline difference seen at one junction end. The chain combines TRBV7-9 with TRBJ1-4, with D uncertain. Per germline, CDR1 SEHNR and CDR2 FQNEAQ (reference sequence). The length of the CDR3 is 15 residues. CDR3 sequence reads: CASRKDRVTNEKLFF. Here the CDR3 DNA reads TGTGCCAGCAGAAAGGACCGCGTAACTAATGAGAAACTGTTTTTT.

The rearrangement joins TRBV28 to TRBJ2-7; D might be TRBD1 (6 bases). This CDR3 comprises 13 residues. The germline V gene has CDR1 MDHEN and CDR2 SYDVKM. Trimming cost V 6 bases and J 2 bases, with 11 bases left between them. CDR3 region: CASRSTGAYEQYF. The CDR3 DNA follows: TGTGCCAGCAGATCGACAGGTGCCTACGAGCAGTACTTC.

The rearrangement links TRBV20-1 to TRBJ1-5; TRBD1 agrees at 11 bases. This CDR3 has 18 residues. The trim removed 5 bases at V and 3 bases at J, leaving 15 bases unmatched. Germline V gives CDR1 DFQATT, CDR2 SNEGSKA (reference sequence). The CDR3 region is CSAPPEDRGQDFNQPQHF. CDR3 DNA: TGCAGTGCTCCTCCGGAGGACAGGGGGCAGGATTTCAATCAGCCCCAGCATTTT.

The rearrangement uses TRBV27 and TRBJ1-5, with TRBD1 identical over 9 bases. CDR1 MNHEY and CDR2 SMNVEV come from the germline V gene (reference sequence). The CDR3 length is 15 residues. Germline trimming cut 4 bases from V and 6 bases from J; bases unmatched to any gene: 7. The CDR3 DNA is TGTGCCAGCAGTTCCCGGGACAGGGCTCTTCAGCCCCAGCATTTT. It is translated as CASSSRDRALQPQHF.

This clonotype was observed many times. The chain joins TRBV12-3 or TRBV12-4 to TRBJ2-5; D might be TRBD2 (5 bases). This CDR3 is 14 amino acids long. V was pared by 7 bases and J by 5 bases, with 17 bases between. The CDR3 coding sequence is TGTGCCAGCACCTCGAGCGGTCCTGTGGAGACCCAGTACTTC. Its translation: CASTSSGPVETQYF.

This clonotype has ten or more counts. CDR3 amino acids: CSARDFQRGGLETQYF. The DNA for the CDR3 is TGCAGTGCTAGAGATTTTCAGCGGGGGGGGCTAGAGACCCAGTACTTC. The V gene is TRBV20-1, the J gene TRBJ2-5; 10 nucleotides line up with TRBD2. V was pared by 0 bases and J by 4 bases, with 8 bases of the junction left unmatched. CDR1 is DFQATT and CDR2 is SNEGSKA in the germline V gene (reference sequence). The CDR3 totals 16 residues.

This chain uses TRBV20-1 with TRBJ2-7; 9 positions agree with TRBD2. CDR1 is DFQATT and CDR2 is SNEGSKA in the germline V gene (reference sequence). The junction had 7 bases not matched to a gene; V was cut back by 3 bases and J by 4 bases. The CDR3 runs to 14 residues. The CDR3 here is CSARGREGLYEQYF. The DNA of the CDR3 is TGCAGTGCTAGGGGGCGGGAGGGCCTTTACGAGCAGTACTTC.

This clonotype was counted at least ten times. This sequence joins TRBV18 and TRBJ2-5, with D uncertain. Trimming shortened V by 6 bases and J by 2 bases, and 16 bases separated the two germline ends. Germline V gives CDR1 KGHSH, CDR2 LQKENI. The CDR3 totals 15 residues. DNA of the CDR3: TGTGCCAGCTCTCCTACACAGAAACTTCAAGAGACCCAGTACTTC. It specifies CASSPTQKLQETQYF.

The CDR3 bases are TGCAGTGCTAGAACTATCGCCTCAATCCGGGCCACGCGGACAGATACGCAGTATTTT. Its translation is CSARTIASIRATRTDTQYF. The chain employs TRBV20-1 and TRBJ2-3; D is unresolved. V lost 2 bases to trimming and J lost 3 bases, with 27 bases between them. The CDR3 is made up of 19 amino acids. Germline V gene lookup returns CDR1 DFQATT and CDR2 SNEGSKA (reference sequence).

The sample holds many counts of this clonotype. The chain has TRBV28 and TRBJ2-1, with D possibly TRBD1 on 5 matching bases. The V and J ends lost 6 bases and 5 bases respectively, with 5 bases between them. CDR1 is MDHEN and CDR2 is SYDVKM in the germline V gene. CDR3 length equals 11 residues. CDR3 loop: CASSRDNEQFF. As DNA, the CDR3 is TGTGCCAGCAGCAGGGACAATGAGCAGTTCTTC.

This clonotype was detected only a few times. This chain uses TRBV5-1 with TRBJ1-2; 7 nucleotides line up with TRBD1. Looked up from germline, CDR1 is SGHRS and CDR2 is YFSETQ. The CDR3 extends over 15 amino acids. The J segment lost 5 bases and the V segment lost 0 bases, leaving 7 bases of the junction unmatched. The DNA of the CDR3 is TGCGCCAGCAGCTTGGCGGAGGGGGCTCAATATGGCTACACCTTC. Protein: CASSLAEGAQYGYTF.

This clonotype was counted only a few times. The chain employs TRBV2 and TRBJ2-2, with TRBD2 matching 16 bases. This CDR3 has 17 amino acids. The J segment lost 4 bases and the V segment lost 8 bases, leaving 7 bases of the junction unmatched. Germline V gives CDR1 SNHLY, CDR2 FYNNEI. CDR3 coding DNA: TGTGCCAGCCGAAGGGGACTAGCGGGAGGGGCCACCGGGGAGCTGTTTTTT. It codes for CASRRGLAGGATGELFF. Full variable domain (outside the CDR3, taken from reference TRBV2 and TRBJ2-2): EPEVTQTPSHQVTQMGQEVILRCVPISNHLYFYWYRQILGQKVEFLVSFYNNEISEKSEIFDDQFSVERPDGSNFTLKIRSTKLEDSAMYFCASRRGLAGGATGELFFGEGSRLTVL.

The table lists this clonotype with a few counts. The chain employs TRBV19 and TRBJ2-1, with unresolved D. The CDR3 loop spans 15 amino acids. Trimming cost V 5 bases and J 0 bases, with 11 bases left between them. CDR1 LNHDA and CDR2 SQIVND come from the germline V gene (reference sequence). The CDR3 nucleotides are TGTGCCAGTAGTCCCCAAGTGAGCTCCTACAATGAGCAGTTCTTC. Translated, it gives CASSPQVSSYNEQFF.

This chain links TRBV6-2 or TRBV6-3 with TRBJ2-2; D possibly uses TRBD1 or TRBD2 (6 bases each). The V end lost 5 bases, the J end lost 5 bases, and 18 bases lay between the germline ends. Germline assignment: CDR1 MNHEY and CDR2 SVGEGT. This CDR3 is 16 amino acids long. The CDR3 sequence is CASSTKTGGGTGELFF. CDR3 bases: TGTGCCAGCAGTACGAAGACAGGAGGGGGGACCGGGGAGCTGTTTTTT.

This clonotype was observed a handful of times. J is TRBJ1-3 and V is TRBV7-9; D is uncertain. Germline CDR1 and CDR2: SEHNR and FQNEAQ (reference sequence). With 3 bases removed from V and 0 bases from J, the gap between germline ends came to 15 bases. The length of the CDR3 is 17 residues. CDR3 sequence reads: CASSLVGSTSSGNTIYF. The CDR3 DNA follows: TGTGCCAGCAGCTTGGTTGGGTCTACCTCCTCTGGAAACACCATATATTTT.

This clonotype showed up just a few times. This chain uses TRBV7-8 with TRBJ1-4, with 8 bases fitting TRBD1. The CDR3 is 17 amino acids. The V segment lost 9 bases and the J segment 4 bases; nucleotides outside the gene matches: 16. Germline V gene lookup returns CDR1 SGHVS and CDR2 FQNEAQ. The DNA for the CDR3 is TGTGCCAGTACCCCCGGGACAGGCGTCACCAATAATGAAAAACTGTTTTTT. Protein: CASTPGTGVTNNEKLFF.

The chain joins TRBV6-1 to TRBJ2-1; 8 bases are a match to TRBD1. The CDR3 contains 14 residues. Trimming cost V 10 bases and J 7 bases; bases outside gene matches: 12. Germline CDR1 and CDR2: MNHNS and SASEGT. In DNA, the CDR3 is TGTGCCATCAGAGAGACAGGGGAATATAATGAGCAGTTCTTC. Translation gives CAIRETGEYNEQFF.

This clonotype was seen repeatedly, ten times or more. The rearrangement joins TRBV20-1 to TRBJ2-7, with TRBD2 matching over 10 bases. CDR1 is DFQATT and CDR2 is SNEGSKA in the germline V gene (reference sequence). The CDR3 is 15 amino acids. The junction had 14 bases not matched to a gene; V was cut back by 6 bases and J by 6 bases. The CDR3 DNA reads as TGCAGTGCCACAAAGCTAGCGGGAGACCTCCGCGAGCAGTACTTC. This encodes CSATKLAGDLREQYF.

This chain connects TRBV28 to TRBJ1-3; unclear D gene. With 11 bases removed from V and 7 bases from J, the gap between germline ends came to 9 bases. The germline V gene has CDR1 MDHEN and CDR2 SYDVKM. This CDR3 is built from 10 residues. The DNA for the CDR3 is TGTGCCGCCAAAGGGAACACCATATATTTT. Translating gives CAAKGNTIYF.